Below, one TCR beta chain is given with its context. Primed by a sample-barcoded 5' primer and a J-beta primer mix, a second PCR proceeded for 7 to 11 cycles. From the 5' RACE reads, TCRdb called clonotypes with MiXCR, one entry per CDR3 protein. The sample includes under 2,000,000 distinct CDR3 sequences, roughly 52% of them seen just once. This sample was included in a study of blood T cells in healthy people across ages. The V end lost 3 bases, the J end lost 0 bases, and 7 bases lay between the germline ends. CDR3 length: 14 residues. The sequence came from a woman in her forties in good health. The rearrangement links TRBV12-3 or TRBV12-4 to TRBJ2-3; no clear D gene. The source material was blood. CDR3 in amino acids: CASSFRHSTDTQYF. The DNA of the CDR3 is TGTGCCAGCAGTTTTAGGCATAGCACAGATACGCAGTATTTT.